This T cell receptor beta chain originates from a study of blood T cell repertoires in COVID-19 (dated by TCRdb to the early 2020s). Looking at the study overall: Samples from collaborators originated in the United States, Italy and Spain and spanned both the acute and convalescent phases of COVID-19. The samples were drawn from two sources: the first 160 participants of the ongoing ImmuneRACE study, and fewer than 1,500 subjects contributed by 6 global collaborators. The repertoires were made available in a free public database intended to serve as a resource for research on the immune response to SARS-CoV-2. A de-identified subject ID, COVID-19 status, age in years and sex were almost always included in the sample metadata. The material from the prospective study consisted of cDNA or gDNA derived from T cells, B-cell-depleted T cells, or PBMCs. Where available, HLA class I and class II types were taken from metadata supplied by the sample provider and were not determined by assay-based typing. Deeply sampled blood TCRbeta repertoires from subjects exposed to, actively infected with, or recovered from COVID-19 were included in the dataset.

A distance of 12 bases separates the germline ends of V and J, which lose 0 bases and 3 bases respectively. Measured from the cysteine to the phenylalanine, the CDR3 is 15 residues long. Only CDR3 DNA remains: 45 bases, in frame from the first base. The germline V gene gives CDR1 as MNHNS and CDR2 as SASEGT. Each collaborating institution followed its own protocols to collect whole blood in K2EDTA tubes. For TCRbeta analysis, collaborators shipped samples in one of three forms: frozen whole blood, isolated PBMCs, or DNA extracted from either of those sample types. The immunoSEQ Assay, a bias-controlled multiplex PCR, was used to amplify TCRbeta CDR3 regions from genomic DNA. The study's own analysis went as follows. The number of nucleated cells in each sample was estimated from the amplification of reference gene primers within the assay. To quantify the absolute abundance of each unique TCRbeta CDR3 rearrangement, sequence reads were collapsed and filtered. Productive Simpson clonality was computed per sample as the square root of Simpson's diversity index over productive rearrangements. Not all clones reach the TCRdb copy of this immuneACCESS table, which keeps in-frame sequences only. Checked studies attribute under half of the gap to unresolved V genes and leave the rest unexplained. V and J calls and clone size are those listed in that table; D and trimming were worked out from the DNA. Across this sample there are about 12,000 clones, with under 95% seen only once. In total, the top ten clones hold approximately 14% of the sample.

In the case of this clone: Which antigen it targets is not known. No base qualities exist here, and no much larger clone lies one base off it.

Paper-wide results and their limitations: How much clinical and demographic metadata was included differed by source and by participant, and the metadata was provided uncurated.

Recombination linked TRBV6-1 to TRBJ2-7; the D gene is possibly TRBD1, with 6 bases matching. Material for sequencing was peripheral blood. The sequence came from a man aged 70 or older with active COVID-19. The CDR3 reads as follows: CASSEAVGQYYEQYF. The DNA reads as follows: TGTGCCAGCAGTGAAGCGGTCGGACAGTACTACGAGCAGTACTTC.